The T cell receptor (beta chain) under discussion was sequenced for a study of blood T cell repertoires in COVID-19. As for the study in general: Donors in the United States, Italy and Spain gave samples during acute or convalescent COVID-19. T cells, B-cell-depleted T cells, or PBMCs supplied cDNA or gDNA.

This CDR3 is 12 amino acids long. Germline CDR1 reads SEHNR; CDR2 reads FQNEAQ (reference sequence). V was pared by 5 bases and J by 2 bases, with 5 bases between. Source study methods: Estimation of nucleated cell counts was performed using reference gene primer amplification. Sequencing was performed with immunoSEQ multiplex PCR; in TCRdb, only in-frame clones are kept and a portion is missing. Clone size and the V and J calls come from that table; the DNA yielded D and trimming. There are tens of thousands of clones in the sample; 80% occur only once, and less than 20% lies in the top ten. The TCR sequence derives from a woman aged 80 or over with acute or convalescent COVID-19. Sequencing was performed on peripheral blood. The J gene is TRBJ2-3, the V gene TRBV7-9; D unclear. The CDR3 region is CASSQNTDTQYF. The DNA of the CDR3 is TGTGCCAGCAGCCAGAACACAGATACGCAGTATTTT.